Each of the 15 T cell receptor beta chains below was sequenced from the same sample in a study of T-cell reconstitution after alpha-beta-depleted transplantation in children. Preparation of the TCRbeta library used unique molecular identifiers. One entry per CDR3 protein results from TCRdb running MiXCR on the PCR reads. The sample lists some 640,000 distinct CDR3 sequences, 15% to 20% occurring once. The input for sequencing was PBMCs from the stem cell graft donor, taken from the stem cell graft. These receptors originate from a human donor who donated a stem cell graft to a child with acute myeloid leukemia.

The chain has TRBV27 and TRBJ2-1, with D possibly being TRBD2 (5 bases). Trimming stripped 7 bases from V and 6 bases from J, with 10 bases between. Per germline, CDR1 MNHEY and CDR2 SMNVEV (reference sequence). The CDR3 runs to 12 residues. CDR3 bases: TGTGCCAGCACCACGGGGTCCAATGAGCAGTTCTTC. It encodes CASTTGSNEQFF.

This clonotype appeared many times. This rearrangement joins TRBV27 to TRBJ1-1, with D unresolved. The CDR3 is 11 amino acids. Germline CDR1 and CDR2: MNHEY and SMNVEV (reference sequence). Trimming removed 9 bases from V and 4 bases from J, with 9 bases in between. For the CDR3, the DNA is TGTGCCAGTCGCGCAGGCACTGAAGCTTTCTTT. Translating gives CASRAGTEAFF.

This clonotype was seen more than once but under ten times. The rearrangement joins TRBV20-1 to TRBJ2-5, with 10 bases matching TRBD2. CDR1 and CDR2 from the germline V gene are DFQATT and SNEGSKA (reference sequence). Trimming took 3 bases from V and 5 from J; bases not matched to a gene: 12. This CDR3 has 16 amino acids. CDR3 sequence: CSASSRERGGWETQYF. The CDR3 DNA reads as TGCAGTGCTAGTTCCCGGGAGCGGGGGGGATGGGAGACCCAGTACTTC.

V and J are TRBV7-2 and TRBJ2-3; D is undetermined. V was trimmed by 3 bases and J by 3 bases, leaving 10 bases between them. Germline values: CDR1 SGHTA, CDR2 FQGNSA. The CDR3 totals 14 residues. The CDR3 loop reads CASSFSPATDTQYF. The DNA of the CDR3 is TGTGCCAGCAGCTTTAGCCCAGCGACAGATACGCAGTATTTT.

In this sample, this clonotype turned up many times. The genes are TRBV7-9 and TRBJ2-7, with D maybe TRBD1 (6 bases). Germline CDR1 and CDR2: SEHNR and FQNEAQ (reference sequence). The V end lost 7 bases, the J end lost 1 base, and 17 bases lay between the germline ends. The CDR3 has 15 residues. The CDR3: CASTFGDILSYEQYF. The CDR3 bases are TGTGCCAGCACCTTTGGGGACATCCTATCCTACGAGCAGTACTTC. Drawing the rest from reference TRBV7-9 and TRBJ2-7, the complete variable domain is DTGVSQNPRHKITKRGQNVTFRCDPISEHNRLYWYRQTLGQGPEFLTYFQNEAQLEKSRLLSDRFSAERPKGSFSTLEIQRTEQGDSAMYLCASTFGDILSYEQYFGPGTRLTVT.

This clonotype was found many times. This chain joins TRBV20-1 and TRBJ2-3, with 9 bases matching TRBD2. Germline CDR1 DFQATT, CDR2 SNEGSKA (reference sequence). Trimming took 3 bases from V and 3 from J; bases not matched to a gene: 7. The CDR3 loop spans 15 amino acids. CDR3 sequence: CSASGAGGRTDTQYF. CDR3 DNA sequence: TGCAGTGCTAGTGGCGCGGGGGGGCGAACAGATACGCAGTATTTT.

In its sample, this clonotype was seen many times. This rearrangement joins TRBV10-3 to TRBJ2-7, with TRBD1 matching 10 bases. Germline V lookup: CDR1 ENHRY, CDR2 SYGVKD. This CDR3 contains 13 residues. J lost 3 bases, V lost 10 bases, and 6 bases had no gene match. The CDR3 spells CATSGQGDYEQYV. DNA for the CDR3: TGTGCCACCTCAGGACAGGGGGACTACGAGCAGTACGTC.

The table lists this clonotype with a few counts. The genes are TRBV20-1 and TRBJ2-2, with 9 bases lining up with TRBD2. CDR1 is DFQATT and CDR2 is SNEGSKA in the germline V gene (reference sequence). V shed 6 bases and J 1 base; nucleotides not matched to a gene: 6. The CDR3 is made up of 15 amino acids. DNA of the CDR3: TGCAGTGCAACCGGACTAGCGAAGAACACCGGGGAGCTGTTTTTT. The encoded protein is CSATGLAKNTGELFF.

In its sample, this clonotype was seen many times. V is TRBV5-1 and J is TRBJ1-1; unclear D gene. The CDR3 sequence is 13 residues long. Trimming removed 4 bases at V and 0 bases at J, with 7 bases between. CDR1 SGHRS and CDR2 YFSETQ come from the germline V gene. DNA for the CDR3: TGCGCCAGCAGCGAGGACTTGAACACTGAAGCTTTCTTT. It is translated as CASSEDLNTEAFF.

This clonotype has a count of ten or more. This chain connects TRBV29-1 to TRBJ2-3; 9 nucleotides agree with TRBD2. Looked up from germline, CDR1 is SQVTM and CDR2 is ANQGSEA. Germline trimming cut 3 bases from V and 0 bases from J; bases unmatched to any gene: 4. The CDR3 has 15 residues. CDR3 nucleotides: TGCAGCGTTGATGGGACTAGCCCTAGCACAGATACGCAGTATTTT. It yields the protein CSVDGTSPSTDTQYF.

The CDR3 protein is CASSQDSPSETQYF. DNA of the CDR3: TGCGCCAGCAGCCAAGATTCCCCCTCGGAGACCCAGTACTTC. The chain combines TRBV4-3 with TRBJ2-5; no clear D. The V end lost 0 bases, the J end lost 5 bases, and 10 bases lay between the germline ends. CDR3 length: 14 residues. The germline V gene encodes CDR1 LGHNA and CDR2 YSLEER.

The rearrangement links TRBV7-8 to TRBJ2-1, with no clear D. Germline CDR1 and CDR2: SGHVS and FQNEAQ. The CDR3 runs 8 residues. For the CDR3, the DNA is TGTGTCATAAATGAGCAGTTCTTC. Its translation: CVINEQFF.

This clonotype was counted at least ten times. Here the CDR3 reads CASSLEGRGLYNEQFF. CDR3 DNA sequence: TGTGCCAGCAGCTTAGAGGGGCGGGGGTTATACAATGAGCAGTTCTTC. The V and J genes are TRBV7-2 and TRBJ2-1, with TRBD2 matching over 7 bases. The CDR3 runs to 16 residues. Germline assignment: CDR1 SGHTA and CDR2 FQGNSA. The trim removed 1 base at V and 4 bases at J, leaving 7 bases unmatched.

This clonotype came up many times. The V and J genes are TRBV6-1 and TRBJ2-7; the match to TRBD1 covers 11 bases. The length of the CDR3 is 14 residues. V shed 7 bases and J 3 bases; nucleotides not matched to a gene: 5. Looked up from germline, CDR1 is MNHNS and CDR2 is SASEGT. This chain's CDR3 is CASIGTGGNYEQYF. In DNA form, the CDR3 reads TGTGCCAGCATTGGGACAGGGGGAAACTACGAGCAGTACTTC.

As concerns this clonotype: This may be a read error, as it is one base from a much larger clone. The chain links TRBV7-2 to TRBJ2-7; the D gene is possibly TRBD2 (6 bases). This CDR3 region has 14 residues. The germline CDR1 and CDR2 sequences are SGHTA and FQGNSA. CDR3 in amino acids: CVSSLADGLYEQYF. In nucleotides, the CDR3 is TGTGTCAGCAGCTTAGCGGACGGGCTCTACGAGCAGTACTTC.